These 27 T cell receptor beta chains originate from one sample sequenced in a study of T-cell memory formation after mild COVID-19. One entry per CDR3 protein, called by TCRdb with MiXCR from the 5' RACE reads. Among under 200,000 distinct CDR3 sequences listed, roughly 28% were seen once. Sequencing was carried out using PBMCs or a T cell subset sorted from them (not recorded which). These receptors originate from an adult woman who had mild COVID-19 (a few samples of this study predate the infection). Cell type and time point are not known.

The chain joins TRBV7-9 to TRBJ2-7; weak D call: TRBD1 (6 bases). The CDR3 has 15 residues. V was trimmed by 1 base and J by 3 bases, leaving 13 bases between them. CDR1 is SEHNR and CDR2 is FQNEAQ in the germline V gene (reference sequence). CDR3 amino acids: CASSLGDRINYEQYF. CDR3 DNA sequence: TGTGCCAGCAGCTTAGGAGACAGGATTAACTACGAGCAGTACTTC.

V is TRBV5-1 and J is TRBJ2-5, with D perhaps TRBD2 (5 bases). Germline V CDR1 and CDR2: SGHRS, YFSETQ. V lost 5 bases, J lost 4 bases, and 9 bases lay in between. The CDR3 is made up of 12 amino acids. CDR3 in amino acids: CASREEGETQYF. CDR3 nucleotides: TGCGCCAGCAGGGAAGAGGGAGAGACCCAGTACTTC.

V usage is TRBV5-1 and J usage is TRBJ2-5, with D unclear. With 0 bases removed from V and 3 bases from J, the gap between germline ends came to 12 bases. This CDR3 is 15 amino acids long. Germline CDR1 reads SGHRS; CDR2 reads YFSETQ. CDR3 protein: CASSLEERGEETQYF. DNA of the CDR3: TGCGCCAGCAGCTTGGAGGAACGCGGAGAAGAGACCCAGTACTTC. The entire variable domain, with the rest obtained from reference TRBV5-1 and TRBJ2-5, is as follows: KAGVTQTPRYLIKTRGQQVTLSCSPISGHRSVSWYQQTPGQGLQFLFEYFSETQRNKGNFPGRFSGRQFSNSRSEMNVSTLELGDSALYLCASSLEERGEETQYFGPGTRLLVL.

V and J are TRBV9 and TRBJ1-5; no clear D gene. V was clipped by 0 bases and J by 7 bases, with 8 bases between them. CDR1 is SGDLS, CDR2 YYNGEE, per germline. This CDR3 is built from 13 residues. The chain's CDR3 is CASSVAPGQPQHF. For the CDR3, the DNA is TGTGCCAGCAGCGTAGCTCCGGGCCAGCCCCAGCATTTT.

This clonotype appeared a few times. V usage is TRBV23-1 and J usage is TRBJ2-5; the D is unclear. TRBV23-1 is noted as an ORF with a role that remains uncertain. CDR3 size: 12 residues. The V end lost 4 bases, the J end lost 9 bases, and 12 bases lay between the germline ends. CDR3 nucleotide sequence: TGCGCCAGCAGTCCCCCGTACGGGCCCCAGTACTTC. It encodes CASSPPYGPQYF.

The chain combines TRBV7-8 with TRBJ2-7; 7 positions agree with TRBD1. The CDR3 runs 14 residues. V trimming: 4 bases; J trimming: 5 bases; junction bases outside the gene matches: 8. Germline V CDR1 and CDR2: SGHVS, FQNEAQ. CDR3 sequence reads: CASSSRTGFDEQYF. For the CDR3, the DNA is TGTGCCAGCAGCTCGAGGACAGGCTTCGACGAGCAGTACTTC.

This sequence joins TRBV29-1 and TRBJ2-3; 7 nucleotides line up with TRBD2. Germline V gene lookup returns CDR1 SQVTM and CDR2 ANQGSEA. J gave up 3 bases and V 4 bases, and 7 bases lay outside the gene matches. The CDR3 extends over 14 amino acids. Here the CDR3 DNA reads TGCAGCGTTGGGGGGGGTCTTGGGACAGATACGCAGTATTTT. This gives the protein CSVGGGLGTDTQYF.

This clonotype was detected a few times. This chain uses TRBV5-1 with TRBJ2-7; no firm D call. Germline V CDR1 and CDR2: SGHRS, YFSETQ. V was clipped by 6 bases and J by 0 bases, with 10 bases between them. This CDR3 is built from 13 residues. The CDR3 is CASTLDNSYEQYF. The CDR3 DNA sequence: TGCGCCAGCACCTTAGACAACTCCTACGAGCAGTACTTC.

This clonotype was observed a single time. The chain recombines TRBV4-2 with TRBJ2-2; no firm D call. This CDR3 spans 13 amino acids. Germline V gene lookup returns CDR1 LGHNA and CDR2 YNFKEQ. Trimming stripped 0 bases from V and 6 bases from J, with 5 bases between. In DNA form, the CDR3 reads TGTGCCAGCAGCCAAGATCAAGCCGGGGAGCTGTTTTTT. Translated: CASSQDQAGELFF.

The chain carries TRBV5-6 and TRBJ2-5; no definite D call. The V and J ends lost 3 bases and 1 base respectively, with 4 bases between them. The CDR3 has 12 residues. CDR1 and CDR2 (germline): SGHDT, YYEEEE. This CDR3 is CASSYTQETQYF. The CDR3 DNA reads TGTGCCAGCAGCTACACCCAAGAGACCCAGTACTTC.

This clonotype came up a few times. The gene calls are TRBV5-5 and TRBJ2-7, with 10 bases identical to TRBD2. Germline assignment: CDR1 SGHKS and CDR2 YYEKEE (reference sequence). J gave up 2 bases and V 0 bases, and 2 bases lay outside the gene matches. The CDR3 has 15 amino acids. CDR3 nucleotides: TGTGCCAGCAGCTTGGCTCTAGCGGGGGCCTACGAGCAGTACTTC. Encoded protein: CASSLALAGAYEQYF.

The J gene is TRBJ2-5, the V gene TRBV5-1; D is undetermined. The CDR3 contains 13 residues. The germline CDR1 and CDR2 sequences are SGHRS and YFSETQ. V lost 0 bases and J lost 3, with 6 bases in between. This CDR3 is CASSLEYEETQYF. CDR3 bases: TGCGCCAGCAGCTTGGAATATGAAGAGACCCAGTACTTC.

The chain is built from TRBV11-2 and TRBJ1-1; 9 nucleotides line up with TRBD1. Germline V gene sequence: CDR1 SGHAT, CDR2 FQNNGV. The CDR3 consists of 14 residues. V lost 3 bases, J lost 8 bases, and 7 bases stayed unmatched. The CDR3 DNA reads as TGTGCCAGCAGCTTCCGGACAGGGGTTTTCGAAGCTTTCTTT. This translates into CASSFRTGVFEAFF.

The chain carries TRBV5-5 and TRBJ2-4; 10 bases match TRBD1. After removal of 4 bases from V and 16 bases from J, the junction contained 5 bases not matched to a gene. The CDR3 runs 11 residues. Per germline, CDR1 SGHKS and CDR2 YYEKEE (reference sequence). CDR3 in amino acids: CASSAGTGEYF. DNA of the CDR3: TGTGCCAGCAGCGCCGGGACAGGGGAATACTTC.

V gene TRBV9 combines with J gene TRBJ2-2; 8 bases align to TRBD1. The germline V gene encodes CDR1 SGDLS and CDR2 YYNGEE. This CDR3 comprises 16 residues. V dropped 2 bases and J dropped 1; count of bases not matched to a gene: 4. CDR3 bases: TGTGCCAGCAGCGTTACGGGACAGGAGAACACCGGGGAGCTGTTTTTT. It specifies CASSVTGQENTGELFF.

The chain joins TRBV11-1 to TRBJ2-1, with TRBD1 matching 10 bases. Germline CDR1 SGHAT, CDR2 FQDESV (reference sequence). V was pared by 5 bases and J by 3 bases, with 7 bases of the junction left unmatched. The CDR3 loop spans 16 amino acids. The CDR3 nucleotides are TGTGCCAGCAGCGTATGGACAGGGGGTGTCTACAATGAGCAGTTCTTC. It encodes CASSVWTGGVYNEQFF.

V is TRBV29-1 and J is TRBJ2-3, with D unresolved. V was shortened by 1 base and J by 5 bases, with 10 bases between the two germline ends. The length of the CDR3 is 13 residues. The germline V gene has CDR1 SQVTM and CDR2 ANQGSEA. The CDR3 region is CSVEANYGDTQYF. Written as DNA, the CDR3 is TGCAGCGTTGAAGCCAATTACGGAGATACGCAGTATTTT.

The chain joins TRBV29-1 to TRBJ2-6; no reliable D call. V was trimmed by 5 bases and J by 4 bases, leaving 12 bases between them. Germline CDR1 is SQVTM and CDR2 is ANQGSEA. The CDR3 has 14 residues. The CDR3 loop reads CSVNLGFGANVLTF. The CDR3 coding sequence is TGCAGCGTTAATTTAGGTTTCGGGGCCAACGTCCTGACTTTC.

This clonotype was detected only a few times. The rearrangement links TRBV4-2 to TRBJ2-7; tentatively, D is TRBD2 (7 bases). There are 17 residues in the CDR3. Germline V gives CDR1 LGHNA, CDR2 YNFKEQ. Trimming removed 0 bases at V and 2 bases at J, with 17 bases between. CDR3 loop: CASSQEVPGAGAYEQYF. The DNA of the CDR3 is TGTGCCAGCAGCCAAGAGGTCCCGGGGGCGGGGGCCTACGAGCAGTACTTC.

The rearrangement links TRBV5-1 to TRBJ2-1; 9 bases are a match to TRBD1. CDR1 is SGHRS, CDR2 YFSETQ, per germline. V gave up 3 bases and J gave up 6 bases; unmatched junction bases: 4. The CDR3 covers 14 residues. This chain's CDR3 is CASSWTTGGNEQFF. The CDR3 region has the DNA TGCGCCAGCAGCTGGACGACAGGGGGCAATGAGCAGTTCTTC.

The gene calls are TRBV20-1 and TRBJ2-7, with 12 bases lining up with TRBD1. From germline, CDR1 is DFQATT and CDR2 SNEGSKA (reference sequence). With V trimmed by 3 bases and J by 3 bases, 12 bases remained unmatched. CDR3 length: 17 residues. Written as DNA, the CDR3 is TGCAGTGCTAGCGCCGGGACAGGGGGCAAGGCGATCTACGAGCAGTACTTC. Residues: CSASAGTGGKAIYEQYF.

V and J are TRBV25-1 and TRBJ2-4, with TRBD1 matching 10 bases. CDR1 is MGHDK and CDR2 is SYGVNS in the germline V gene. V shed 2 bases and J 0 bases; nucleotides not matched to a gene: 4. There are 17 residues in the CDR3. The CDR3 DNA follows: TGTGCCAGCAGTGAAATGGGACAGGGGCTAGCCAAAAACATTCAGTACTTC. Translating gives CASSEMGQGLAKNIQYF.

J is TRBJ2-2 and V is TRBV27; 10 nucleotides line up with TRBD2. This CDR3 is built from 16 residues. V shed 7 bases, J shed 10 bases, and the junction held 15 bases outside the gene matches. Germline V gene sequence: CDR1 MNHEY, CDR2 SMNVEV (reference sequence). CDR3 protein: CASNGRRSGGAEELFF. DNA of the CDR3: TGTGCCAGCAACGGCAGGCGAAGCGGGGGGGCTGAGGAGCTGTTTTTT.

This sequence joins TRBV20-1 and TRBJ2-5; a weak D match, TRBD1 (6 bases). Trimming left V 0 bases short and J 5 bases short, with 16 bases between. Germline V gene sequence: CDR1 DFQATT, CDR2 SNEGSKA (reference sequence). The CDR3 is made up of 15 amino acids. CDR3 DNA sequence: TGCAGTGCTAGAGAGGCAGTCCGAGGGGGTGAGACCCAGTACTTC. It translates to CSAREAVRGGETQYF.

V usage is TRBV20-1 and J usage is TRBJ1-4; 11 bases map to TRBD1. Looked up from germline, CDR1 is DFQATT and CDR2 is SNEGSKA (reference sequence). The trim removed 2 bases at V and 8 bases at J, leaving 10 bases unmatched. The CDR3 length is 16 residues. The CDR3 region is CSARPLRDRGREKLFF. As DNA, the CDR3 is TGCAGTGCTAGACCTCTCCGGGACAGGGGGAGGGAAAAACTGTTTTTT.

This clonotype was picked up a small number of times. The V call is TRBV5-1, the J call TRBJ1-4; D is unresolved. The CDR3 loop spans 14 amino acids. V was clipped by 0 bases and J by 10 bases, with 13 bases between them. Germline values: CDR1 SGHRS, CDR2 YFSETQ. The CDR3: CASSLEPSVAKLFF. CDR3 in DNA: TGCGCCAGCAGCTTGGAACCGAGCGTGGCAAAACTGTTTTTT.

CDR3 sequence (DNA): TGCAGTGCTCTTCTGAACACTGAAGCTTTCTTT. Its protein is CSALLNTEAFF. The V and J genes are TRBV20-1 and TRBJ1-1; D is ambiguous. The CDR3 loop spans 11 amino acids. Trimming removed 5 bases at V and 0 bases at J, with 4 bases between. Per germline, CDR1 DFQATT and CDR2 SNEGSKA (reference sequence).